This T cell receptor (beta chain) stems from a study of control samples from healthy donors and cancer patients. Repertoires were generated with immunoSEQ multiplex PCR, while TCRdb's copy carries only in-frame clones and drops some. The table lists about 120,000 clones, 88% of them singletons. The CDR3 runs 14 residues. Germline-derived CDR1 and CDR2 are ENHRY and SYGVKD. Trimming took off 2 bases at V and 0 bases at J, with 6 bases between the two ends. This TCR was sampled from a woman aged 70-85 years in good health. Sequenced sample: blood. The chain is built from TRBV10-3 and TRBJ2-3; unclear D gene. Here the CDR3 DNA reads TGTGCCATCAGTGAGATAATTAGCACAGATACGCAGTATTTT. Residues: CAISEIISTDTQYF.